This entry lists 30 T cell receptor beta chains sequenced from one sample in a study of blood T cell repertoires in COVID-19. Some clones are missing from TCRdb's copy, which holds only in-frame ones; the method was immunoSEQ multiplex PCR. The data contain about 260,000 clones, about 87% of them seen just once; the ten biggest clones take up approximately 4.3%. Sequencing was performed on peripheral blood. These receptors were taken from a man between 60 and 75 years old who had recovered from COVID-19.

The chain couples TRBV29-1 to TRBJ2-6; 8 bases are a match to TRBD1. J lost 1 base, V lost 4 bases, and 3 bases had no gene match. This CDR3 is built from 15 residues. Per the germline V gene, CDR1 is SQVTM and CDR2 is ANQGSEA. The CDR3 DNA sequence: TGCAGCGTTGGCCACAGGGGGTCTGGGGCCAACGTCCTGACTTTC. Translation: CSVGHRGSGANVLTF. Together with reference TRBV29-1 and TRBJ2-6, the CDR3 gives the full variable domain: SAVISQKPSRDICQRGTSLTIQCQVDSQVTMMFWYRQQPGQSLTLIATANQGSEATYESGFVIDKFPISRPNLTFSTLTVSNMSPEDSSIYLCSVGHRGSGANVLTFGAGSRLTVL.

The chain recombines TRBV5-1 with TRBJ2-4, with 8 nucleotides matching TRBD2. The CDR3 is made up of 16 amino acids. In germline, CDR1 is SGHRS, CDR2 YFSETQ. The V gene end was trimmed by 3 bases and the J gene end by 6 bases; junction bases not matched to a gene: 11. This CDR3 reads CASSSSSGGIGNIQYF. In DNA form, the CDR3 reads TGCGCCAGCAGCTCTTCCAGCGGGGGCATTGGAAACATTCAGTACTTC.

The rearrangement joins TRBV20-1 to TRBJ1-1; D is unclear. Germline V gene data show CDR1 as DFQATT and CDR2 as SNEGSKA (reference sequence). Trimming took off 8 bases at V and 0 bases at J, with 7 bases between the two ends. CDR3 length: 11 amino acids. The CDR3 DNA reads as TGCAGTACCTATTTGAACACTGAAGCTTTCTTT. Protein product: CSTYLNTEAFF.

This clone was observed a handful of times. DNA for the CDR3: TGTGCCAGCAGGCTGGAGGAAAAACTGTTTTTT. This sequence encodes CASRLEEKLFF. V gene TRBV2 combines with J gene TRBJ1-4; D ambiguous. V lost 6 bases to trimming and J lost 8 bases, with 7 bases between them. Germline V gene sequence: CDR1 SNHLY, CDR2 FYNNEI. The CDR3 has 11 amino acids.

CDR3 region: CATSRDRGGGPQHF. The CDR3 nucleotides read TGTGCCACCAGCAGAGATCGGGGTGGAGGGCCCCAGCATTTT. V is TRBV15 and J is TRBJ1-5, with D unclear. CDR1 LNHNV and CDR2 YYDKDF come from the germline V gene (reference sequence). V dropped 0 bases and J dropped 9 bases, with 12 bases sitting between them. The CDR3 has 14 amino acids.

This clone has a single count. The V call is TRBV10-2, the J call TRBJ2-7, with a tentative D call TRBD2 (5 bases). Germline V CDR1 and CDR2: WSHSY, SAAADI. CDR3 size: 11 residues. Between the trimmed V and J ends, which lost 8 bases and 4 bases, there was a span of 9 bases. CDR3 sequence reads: CASLRGYEQYF. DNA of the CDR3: TGCGCCAGCCTGAGAGGGTACGAGCAGTACTTC.

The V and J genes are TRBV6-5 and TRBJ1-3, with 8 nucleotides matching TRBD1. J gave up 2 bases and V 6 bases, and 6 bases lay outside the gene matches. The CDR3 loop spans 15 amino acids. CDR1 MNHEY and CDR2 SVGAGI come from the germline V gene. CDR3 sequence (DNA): TGTGCCAGCAGAAGAGACAGGGGAGCTGGAAACACCATATATTTT. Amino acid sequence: CASRRDRGAGNTIYF.

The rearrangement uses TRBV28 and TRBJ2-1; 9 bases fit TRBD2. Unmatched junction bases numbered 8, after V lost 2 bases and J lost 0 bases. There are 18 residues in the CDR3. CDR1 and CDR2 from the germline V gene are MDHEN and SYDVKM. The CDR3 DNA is TGTGCCAGCAGTTTACCAGCGGGGGGATTTAGCTCCTACAATGAGCAGTTCTTC. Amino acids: CASSLPAGGFSSYNEQFF.

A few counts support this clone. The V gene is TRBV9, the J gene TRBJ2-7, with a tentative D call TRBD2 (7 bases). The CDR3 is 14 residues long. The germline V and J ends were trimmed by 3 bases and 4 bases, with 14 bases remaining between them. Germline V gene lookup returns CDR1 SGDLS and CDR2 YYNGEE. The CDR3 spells CASSGAGHPYEQYF. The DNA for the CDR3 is TGTGCCAGCAGCGGAGCGGGACATCCTTACGAGCAGTACTTC. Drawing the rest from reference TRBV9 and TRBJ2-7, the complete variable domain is DSGVTQTPKHLITATGQRVTLRCSPRSGDLSVYWYQQSLDQGLQFLIQYYNGEERAKGNILERFSAQQFPDLHSELNLSSLELGDSALYFCASSGAGHPYEQYFGPGTRLTVT.

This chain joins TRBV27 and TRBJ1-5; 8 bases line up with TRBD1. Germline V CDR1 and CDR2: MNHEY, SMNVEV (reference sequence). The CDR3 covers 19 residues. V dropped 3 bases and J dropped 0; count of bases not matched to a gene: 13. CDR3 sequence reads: CASSFFPVRTGRSNQPQHF. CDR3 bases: TGTGCCAGCAGTTTCTTCCCGGTCAGGACAGGGCGTAGCAATCAGCCCCAGCATTTT.

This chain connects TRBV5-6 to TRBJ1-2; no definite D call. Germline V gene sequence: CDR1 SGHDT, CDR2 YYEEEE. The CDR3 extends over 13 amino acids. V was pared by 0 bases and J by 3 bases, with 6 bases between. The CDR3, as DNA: TGTGCCAGCAGCTTGGACTCGGACTATGGCTACACCTTC. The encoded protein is CASSLDSDYGYTF.

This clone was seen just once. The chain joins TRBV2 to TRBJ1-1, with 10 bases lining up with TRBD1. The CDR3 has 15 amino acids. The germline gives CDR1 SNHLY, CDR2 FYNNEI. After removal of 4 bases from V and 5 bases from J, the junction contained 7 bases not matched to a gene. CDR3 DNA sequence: TGTGCCAGCAGTGTTTTTGGGACAGGGGTTACTGAAGCTTTCTTT. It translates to CASSVFGTGVTEAFF.

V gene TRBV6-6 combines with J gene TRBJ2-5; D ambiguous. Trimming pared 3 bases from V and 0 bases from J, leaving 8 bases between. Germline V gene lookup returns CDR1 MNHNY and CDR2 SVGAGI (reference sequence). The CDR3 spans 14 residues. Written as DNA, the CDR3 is TGTGCCAGCAGTTATCTGGCAGACCAAGAGACCCAGTACTTC. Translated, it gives CASSYLADQETQYF.

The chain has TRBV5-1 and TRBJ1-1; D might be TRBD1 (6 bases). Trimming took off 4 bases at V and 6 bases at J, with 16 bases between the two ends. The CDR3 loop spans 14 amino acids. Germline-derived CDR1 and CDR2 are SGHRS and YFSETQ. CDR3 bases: TGCGCCAGCAGCCGCAAGGGGGATCGTGCTGAAGCTTTCTTT. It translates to CASSRKGDRAEAFF.

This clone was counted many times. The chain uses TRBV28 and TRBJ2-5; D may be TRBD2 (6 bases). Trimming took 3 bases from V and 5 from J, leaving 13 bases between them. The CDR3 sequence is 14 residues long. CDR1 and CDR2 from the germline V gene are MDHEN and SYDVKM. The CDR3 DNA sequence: TGTGCCAGCAGTTTGACTAGTCAAGGGGAGACCCAGTACTTC. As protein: CASSLTSQGETQYF.

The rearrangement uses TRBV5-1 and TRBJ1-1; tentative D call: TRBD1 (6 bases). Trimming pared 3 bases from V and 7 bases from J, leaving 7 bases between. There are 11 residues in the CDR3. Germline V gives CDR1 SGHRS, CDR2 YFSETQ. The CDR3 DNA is TGCGCCAGCAGCTGGGGGCGTGAAGCTTTCTTT. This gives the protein CASSWGREAFF.

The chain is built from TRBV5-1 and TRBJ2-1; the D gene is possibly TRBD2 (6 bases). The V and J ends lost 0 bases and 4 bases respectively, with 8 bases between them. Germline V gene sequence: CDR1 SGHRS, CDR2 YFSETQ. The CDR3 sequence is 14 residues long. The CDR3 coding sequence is TGCGCCAGCAGCTTGGATGGGAGGTACAATGAGCAGTTCTTC. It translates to CASSLDGRYNEQFF.

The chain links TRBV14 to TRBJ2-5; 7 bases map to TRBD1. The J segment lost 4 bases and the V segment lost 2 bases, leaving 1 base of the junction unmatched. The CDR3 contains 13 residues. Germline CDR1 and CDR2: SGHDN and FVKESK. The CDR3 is CASSQNRGETQYF. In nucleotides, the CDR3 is TGTGCCAGCAGCCAAAACAGGGGAGAGACCCAGTACTTC.

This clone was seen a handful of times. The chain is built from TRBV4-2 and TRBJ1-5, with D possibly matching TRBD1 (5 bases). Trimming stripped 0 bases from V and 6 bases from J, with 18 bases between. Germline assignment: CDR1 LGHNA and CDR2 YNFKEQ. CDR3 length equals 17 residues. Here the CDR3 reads CASSQEAGGGTIQPQHF. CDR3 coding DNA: TGTGCCAGCAGCCAAGAGGCGGGTGGAGGGACGATTCAGCCCCAGCATTTT.

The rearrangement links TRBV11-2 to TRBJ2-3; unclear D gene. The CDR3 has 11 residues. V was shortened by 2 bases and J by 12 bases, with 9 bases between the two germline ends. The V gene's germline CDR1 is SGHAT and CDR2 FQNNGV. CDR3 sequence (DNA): TGTGCCAGCAGCTTAAATCTAGGCCAGTATTTT. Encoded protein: CASSLNLGQYF.

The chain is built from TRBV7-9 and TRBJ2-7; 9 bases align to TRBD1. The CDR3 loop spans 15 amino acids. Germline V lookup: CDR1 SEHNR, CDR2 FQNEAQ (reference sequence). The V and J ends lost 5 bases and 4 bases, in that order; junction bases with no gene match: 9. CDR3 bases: TGTGCCAGCAGCCCCCGGGACAGGGTTAATTACGAGCAGTACTTC. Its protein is CASSPRDRVNYEQYF.

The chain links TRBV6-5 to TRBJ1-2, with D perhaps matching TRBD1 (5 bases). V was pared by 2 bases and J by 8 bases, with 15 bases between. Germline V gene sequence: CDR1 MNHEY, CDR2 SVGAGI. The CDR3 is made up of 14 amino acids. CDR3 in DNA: TGTGCCAGCAGTTACACCCACCCCACAGGAGGCTACACCTTC. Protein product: CASSYTHPTGGYTF.

In DNA, the CDR3 is TGTGCCAGCTCACCTTTCGACAGGGACGAGCAGTACTTC. This translates into CASSPFDRDEQYF. The chain carries TRBV18 and TRBJ2-7, with 7 bases matching TRBD1. This CDR3 is 13 amino acids long. Trimming at V came to 3 bases and at J to 5 bases, leaving 4 bases not matched to a gene. Germline CDR1 reads KGHSH; CDR2 reads LQKENI.

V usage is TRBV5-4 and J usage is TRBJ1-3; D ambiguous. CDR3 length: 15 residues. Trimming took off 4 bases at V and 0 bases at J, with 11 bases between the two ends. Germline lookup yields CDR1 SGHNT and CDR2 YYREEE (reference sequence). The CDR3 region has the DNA TGTGCCAGCAGCCCAAACGGACTCTCTGGAAACACCATATATTTT. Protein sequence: CASSPNGLSGNTIYF.

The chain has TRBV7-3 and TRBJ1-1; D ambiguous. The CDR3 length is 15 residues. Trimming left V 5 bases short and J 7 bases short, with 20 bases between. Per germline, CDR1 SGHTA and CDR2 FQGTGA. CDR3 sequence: CASSADLTLHLEAFF. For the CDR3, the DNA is TGTGCCAGCAGCGCCGACTTAACACTGCACCTTGAAGCTTTCTTT. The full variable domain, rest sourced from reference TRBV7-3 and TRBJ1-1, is GAGVSQTPSNKVTEKGKYVELRCDPISGHTALYWYRQSLGQGPEFLIYFQGTGAADDSGLPNDRFFAVRPEGSVSTLKIQRTERGDSAVYLCASSADLTLHLEAFFGQGTRLTVV.

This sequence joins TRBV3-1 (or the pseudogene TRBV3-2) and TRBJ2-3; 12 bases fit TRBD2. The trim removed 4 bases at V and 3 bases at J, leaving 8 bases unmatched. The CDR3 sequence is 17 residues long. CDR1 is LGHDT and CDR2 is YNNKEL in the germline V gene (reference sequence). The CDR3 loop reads CASSRTSGGPKTDTQYF. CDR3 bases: TGTGCCAGCAGCCGTACTAGCGGGGGGCCTAAAACAGATACGCAGTATTTT.

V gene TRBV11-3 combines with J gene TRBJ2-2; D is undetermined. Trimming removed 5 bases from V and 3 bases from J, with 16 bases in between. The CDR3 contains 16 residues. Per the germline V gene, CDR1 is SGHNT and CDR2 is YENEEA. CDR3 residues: CASSAPRSGYTGELFF. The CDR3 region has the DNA TGTGCCAGCAGCGCACCTCGGTCGGGTTACACCGGGGAGCTGTTTTTT.

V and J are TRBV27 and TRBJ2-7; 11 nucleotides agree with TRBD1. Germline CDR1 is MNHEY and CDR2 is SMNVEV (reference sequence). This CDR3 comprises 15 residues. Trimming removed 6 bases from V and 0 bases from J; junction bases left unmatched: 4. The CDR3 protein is CASRGGQGGSYEQYF. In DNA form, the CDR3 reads TGTGCCAGCAGGGGGGGACAGGGGGGCTCCTACGAGCAGTACTTC.

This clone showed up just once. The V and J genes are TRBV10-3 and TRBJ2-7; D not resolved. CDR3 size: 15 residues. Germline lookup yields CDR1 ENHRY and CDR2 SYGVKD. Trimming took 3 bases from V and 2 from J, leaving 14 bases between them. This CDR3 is CAISEILNVPYEQYF. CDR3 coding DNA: TGTGCCATCAGTGAAATACTGAATGTTCCCTACGAGCAGTACTTC.

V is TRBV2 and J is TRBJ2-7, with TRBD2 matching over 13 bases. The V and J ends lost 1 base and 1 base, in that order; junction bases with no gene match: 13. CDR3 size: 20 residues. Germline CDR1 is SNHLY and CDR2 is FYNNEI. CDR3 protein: CASSEEVYGAGLAGSYEQYF. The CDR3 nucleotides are TGTGCCAGCAGTGAAGAGGTGTATGGGGCGGGACTAGCGGGATCCTACGAGCAGTACTTC.